By proportion, the clone carrying this T cell receptor beta chain is large. Its antigen is still unknown. These data originate in a study of T-cell memory formation after mild COVID-19. The study, taken as a whole, reports: Clones contracting day 15 to 85 were balanced CD4/CD8; later expanders leaned CD4+. Second-wave clones that peaked on day 37 lacked confirmed SARS-CoV-2 specificity.

TCR alpha and TCR beta cDNA libraries with sample barcodes and UMIs came from 5'RACE using constant-segment primers. In TCRdb, the 5' RACE reads were re-called with MiXCR into one record per CDR3 protein. The data hold over 30,000 distinct CDR3 sequences, with 10% to 12% observed a single time. This CDR3 region has 13 residues. Per germline, CDR1 SGHTA and CDR2 FQGNSA. With 4 bases clipped from V and 4 bases from J, the junction kept 3 bases outside the gene matches. The TCR sequence derives from a man younger than 35 who had mild COVID-19 (a few samples of this study predate the infection). Cell type and time point are not known. The V and J genes are TRBV7-2 and TRBJ1-1; 7 positions match TRBD1. Material for sequencing was PBMCs or a T cell subset sorted from them (not recorded which). CDR3 in DNA: TGTGCCAGCAGCTACCGACAGGGCACTGAAGCTTTCTTT. Amino acids: CASSYRQGTEAFF.